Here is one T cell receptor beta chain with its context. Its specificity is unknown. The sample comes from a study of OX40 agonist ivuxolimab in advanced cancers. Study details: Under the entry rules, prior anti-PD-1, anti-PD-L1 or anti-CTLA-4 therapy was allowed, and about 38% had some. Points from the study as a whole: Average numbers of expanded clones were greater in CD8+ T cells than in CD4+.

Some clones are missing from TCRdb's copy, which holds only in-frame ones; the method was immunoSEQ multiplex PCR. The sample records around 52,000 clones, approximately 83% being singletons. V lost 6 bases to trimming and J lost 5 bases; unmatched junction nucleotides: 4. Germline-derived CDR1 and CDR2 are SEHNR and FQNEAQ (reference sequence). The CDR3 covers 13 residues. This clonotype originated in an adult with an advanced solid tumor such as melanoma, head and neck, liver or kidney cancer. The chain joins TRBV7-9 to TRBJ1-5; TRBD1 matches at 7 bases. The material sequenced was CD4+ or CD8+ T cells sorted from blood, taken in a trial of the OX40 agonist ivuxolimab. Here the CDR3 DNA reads TGTGCCAGCAGTCTAACAGGGGATCAGCCCCAGCATTTT. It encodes CASSLTGDQPQHF.